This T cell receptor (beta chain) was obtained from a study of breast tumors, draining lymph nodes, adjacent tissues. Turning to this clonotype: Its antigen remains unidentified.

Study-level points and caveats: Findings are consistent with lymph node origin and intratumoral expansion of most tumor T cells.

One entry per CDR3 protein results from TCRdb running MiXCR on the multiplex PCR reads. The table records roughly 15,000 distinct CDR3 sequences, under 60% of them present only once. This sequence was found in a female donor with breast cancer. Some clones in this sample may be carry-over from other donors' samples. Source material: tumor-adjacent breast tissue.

The CDR3 nucleotides are TGTGCCAGCAGCCACACCGGGACTAGCGGGTCCCAAGAGACCCAGTACTTC. Translating it yields CASSHTGTSGSQETQYF. This chain links TRBV7-9 with TRBJ2-5; TRBD2 matches at 12 bases. V trimming: 5 bases; J trimming: 1 base; junction bases outside the gene matches: 8. CDR1 SEHNR and CDR2 FQNEAQ come from the germline V gene (reference sequence). The CDR3 consists of 17 residues. Full variable domain (remainder filled in from reference TRBV7-9 and TRBJ2-5): DTGVSQNPRHKITKRGQNVTFRCDPISEHNRLYWYRQTLGQGPEFLTYFQNEAQLEKSRLLSDRFSAERPKGSFSTLEIQRTEQGDSAMYLCASSHTGTSGSQETQYFGPGTRLLVL.